The TCR beta chain described here comes from a study of OX40 agonist ivuxolimab in advanced cancers. Across the whole study: Past anti-PD-1, anti-PD-L1 or anti-CTLA-4 therapy was accepted, and 30% to 50% had received some.

The V gene's germline CDR1 is SGHTS and CDR2 YDEGEE. This CDR3 is built from 15 residues. After removal of 3 bases from V and 8 bases from J, the junction contained 11 bases not matched to a gene. Regarding this clone: Its antigen is still unknown.

Overall study results and limits: Specificity for antigen went undetermined in the expanded peripheral T cells.

The method was immunoSEQ multiplex PCR; TCRdb's version includes in-frame clones alone and lacks a portion of them. The profile shows 63,000 or so clones, approximately 81% of them singletons. The chain employs TRBV5-8 and TRBJ2-3; 8 bases are a match to TRBD2. This receptor was identified in an adult with an advanced solid tumor such as melanoma, head and neck, liver or kidney cancer. This material consisted of CD4+ or CD8+ T cells sorted from blood, taken in a trial of the OX40 agonist ivuxolimab. This CDR3 is CASSSGRLARGTQYF. In DNA, the CDR3 is TGTGCCAGCAGCTCCGGGAGACTAGCGCGCGGTACGCAGTATTTT.